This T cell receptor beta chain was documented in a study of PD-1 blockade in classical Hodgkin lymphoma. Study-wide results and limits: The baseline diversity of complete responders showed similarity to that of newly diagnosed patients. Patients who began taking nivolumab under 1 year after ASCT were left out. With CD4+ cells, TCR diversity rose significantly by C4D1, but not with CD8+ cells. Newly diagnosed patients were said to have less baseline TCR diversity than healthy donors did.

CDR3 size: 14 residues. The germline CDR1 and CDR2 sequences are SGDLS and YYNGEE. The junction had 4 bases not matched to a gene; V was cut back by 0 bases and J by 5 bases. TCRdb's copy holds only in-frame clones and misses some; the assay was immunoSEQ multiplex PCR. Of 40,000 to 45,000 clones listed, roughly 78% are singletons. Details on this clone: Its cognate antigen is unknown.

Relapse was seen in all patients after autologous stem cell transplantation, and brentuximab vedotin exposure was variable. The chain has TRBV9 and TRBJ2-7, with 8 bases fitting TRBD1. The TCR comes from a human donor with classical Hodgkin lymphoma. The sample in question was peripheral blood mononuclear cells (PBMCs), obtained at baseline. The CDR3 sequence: CASSVGTGGDEQYF. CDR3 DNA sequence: TGTGCCAGCAGCGTAGGAACAGGGGGAGACGAGCAGTACTTC. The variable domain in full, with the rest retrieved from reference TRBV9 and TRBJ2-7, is DSGVTQTPKHLITATGQRVTLRCSPRSGDLSVYWYQQSLDQGLQFLIQYYNGEERAKGNILERFSAQQFPDLHSELNLSSLELGDSALYFCASSVGTGGDEQYFGPGTRLTVT.